This T cell receptor beta chain appears in the sequencing data of a study of control samples from healthy donors and cancer patients (TCRdb year 2020). Library method: the immunoSEQ multiplex PCR assay. TCRdb holds this immuneACCESS table with in-frame rearrangements only. Some clones are missing; in checked studies, unresolved V genes explain under half, and the rest has no known cause. The sample profile shows about 110,000 clones; about nine tenths of them were found once. The ten largest clones take up roughly 4% of the sample. The CDR3 numbers 12 residues from cysteine through phenylalanine. The DNA shown is the 36-base CDR3, in frame from base 1. The germline ends are 11 bases apart after V is trimmed by 4 bases and J by 8 bases. The germline V gene (reference sequence) gives CDR1 as LGHDT and CDR2 as YNNKEL. Worth noting for this clone: The antigen it recognizes is unknown. There are no base qualities to consult, and no much larger clone falls within one base.

This sequence uses TRBV3-1 (or the pseudogene TRBV3-2) and TRBJ1-1; the D gene remains uncertain. The TCR sequence derives from a human donor in good health. The donor label of this sample is uncertain. Material for sequencing was blood. The DNA is TGTGCCAGCAGCCGGCTTGGGAACGAAGCTTTCTTT. Translated, this gives CASSRLGNEAFF.